A selection of T cell receptor beta chains follows, all from one sample in a study of blood T cell repertoires in COVID-19. Libraries were prepared by immunoSEQ multiplex PCR; TCRdb keeps only in-frame clonotypes and omits some of them. The sample carries around 97,000 clones, roughly 87% recorded once. The sequenced sample consisted of peripheral blood. These receptors were taken from a man aged 45-60 years in a cohort sampled during active COVID-19. CDR3s include the opening cysteine and the closing phenylalanine or tryptophan.

v_call	j_call	cdr3_length	cdr3_aa
TRBV27	TRBJ1-2	13	CASSSRDSYGYTF
TRBV6-4	TRBJ1-1	13	CASSGTGGTEAFF
TRBV6-5	TRBJ1-6	14	CASRMTGGGSPLHF
TRBV5-1	TRBJ2-3	16	CASSLDGAGGTDTQYF
TRBV20-1	TRBJ1-2	11	CSAKVQDGYTF
TRBV5-1	TRBJ1-2	13	CASSIGTGEGYTF
TRBV19	TRBJ1-5	16	CASSRGGDIRNQPQHF
TRBV20-1	TRBJ2-3	15	CSASFRRGGQDTQYF
TRBV3-1/TRBV3-2	TRBJ1-2	12	CASSTENYGYTF
TRBV5-4	TRBJ1-1	12	CASSQGNTEAFF
TRBV5-4	TRBJ2-1	14	CASSLGQGGNEQFF
TRBV7-9	TRBJ2-1	16	CASSLLGGGAYNEQFF
TRBV6-7	TRBJ1-5	14	CASSTGVPMQPQHF
TRBV2	TRBJ2-7	14	CANLRLENSYEQYF
TRBV5-6	TRBJ2-7	16	CASSLYRGGVKYEQYF
TRBV19	TRBJ2-3	15	CASGYDRPNTDTQYF
TRBV5-5	TRBJ2-6	14	CASSSGVRANVLTF
TRBV6-5	TRBJ1-5	15	CASRGQLFSNQPQHF
TRBV19	TRBJ2-5	14	CASNGGGAGETQYF
TRBV7-9	TRBJ1-4	13	CASSPTRNEKLFF
TRBV2	TRBJ2-3	15	CASRETGFGTDTQYF
TRBV4-3	TRBJ1-2	16	CASSQDGTGADYGYTF
TRBV5-4	TRBJ2-3	13	CASSAVGTDTQYF
TRBV3-1/TRBV3-2	TRBJ2-1	20	CASSQGASGPGGPGYNEQFF
TRBV3-1/TRBV3-2	TRBJ1-1	15	CASSQAGGLGTEAFF
TRBV10-3	TRBJ1-5	13	CAAGQSSNQPQHF
TRBV5-1	TRBJ2-7	16	CASSFFYPDIGYEQYF
TRBV11-2	TRBJ2-1	17	CASSFPGGTSSYNEQFF
TRBV2	TRBJ2-3	15	CASSELVGNTDTQYF
TRBV20-1	TRBJ2-3	14	CSASGSGGTDTQYF
TRBV12-3/TRBV12-4	TRBJ1-1	12	CASSRDRGRAFF
TRBV12-3/TRBV12-4	TRBJ2-5	11	CASRAGETQYF
TRBV14	TRBJ1-4	17	CASSQDVTVGRNEKLFF
TRBV2	TRBJ2-1	14	CASSGRQGHNEQFF
TRBV4-3	TRBJ2-1	16	CASSQDRQSRGNEQFF
TRBV5-6	TRBJ2-5	19	CASSLAGTSGETFQETQYF
TRBV5-8	TRBJ2-1	17	CASSLVAGGLPPPQQFF
TRBV6-5	TRBJ1-1	15	CASSYDRTMNTEAFF
TRBV12-3/TRBV12-4	TRBJ1-2	13	CASSQGLPYGYTF
TRBV6-5	TRBJ1-1	14	CASRVRAQNTEAFF
TRBV6-6	TRBJ2-1	14	CASNPGTGVNEQFF
TRBV6-5	TRBJ2-5	13	CASSSGNYGEQYF
TRBV7-2	TRBJ2-2	17	CASSLGLAGATTGELFF
TRBV21-1	TRBJ1-6	20	CASSPRPGTGSSSYNSPLHF
TRBV9	TRBJ2-2	17	CASSPGGLAENTGELFF
TRBV7-9	TRBJ1-6	14	CASRSGTGFSPLHF
TRBV2	TRBJ1-6	17	CASSEGGQGWGNSPLHF
TRBV5-1	TRBJ2-1	12	CASSLQGIEQFF
TRBV3-1/TRBV3-2	TRBJ1-3	15	CASSQQGNSGNTIYF
TRBV3-1/TRBV3-2	TRBJ1-2	15	CASSQAFGRGHGYTF
TRBV11-3	TRBJ2-2	16	CASGMLGRGRTGELFF
TRBV2	TRBJ1-6	15	CASSERDRVSSPLHF
TRBV19	TRBJ1-5	16	CASSIVREPSNQPQHF
TRBV7-9	TRBJ1-5	13	CASSPGGNQPQHF
TRBV6-2/TRBV6-3	TRBJ2-1	15	CASSPVPSSYNEQFF
TRBV6-5	TRBJ1-5	14	CASSLGQGNQPQHF
TRBV7-6	TRBJ1-5	15	CASSLGTGLDQPQHF